These 6 T cell receptor beta chains were all obtained from the same sample, sequenced in a study of early T cells in non-severe SARS-CoV-2 infection. TCRdb reanalysed the 5' RACE reads using MiXCR and keeps one entry per CDR3 protein. This table has 33,000 or so distinct CDR3 sequences, 5.8% appearing once. The sample was whole blood. Receptors were obtained from an adult who was a healthcare worker with PCR-confirmed SARS-CoV-2 infection or an uninfected control (not recorded which).

This clonotype was seen many times. The chain links TRBV12-3 or TRBV12-4 to TRBJ2-3; D unresolved. The CDR3 is 13 amino acids. V lost 6 bases to trimming and J lost 0 bases, with 7 bases between them. The CDR3, as DNA: TGTGCCAGCAGGGCGGACAGCACAGATACGCAGTATTTT. Protein sequence: CASRADSTDTQYF.

This clonotype was recorded many times. The genes are TRBV6-5 and TRBJ2-7; the match to TRBD1 covers 12 bases. The germline V gene has CDR1 MNHEY and CDR2 SVGAGI. CDR3 length equals 16 residues. The junction had 10 bases not matched to a gene; V was cut back by 6 bases and J by 4 bases. For the CDR3, the DNA is TGTGCCAGCAGCCTGGGACAGGGGGCCCTCCGTTACGAGCAGTACTTC. Its translation is CASSLGQGALRYEQYF.

This clonotype was counted at least ten times. The rearrangement joins TRBV7-6 to TRBJ2-2; the match to TRBD1 covers 8 bases. The CDR3 sequence is 13 residues long. The V segment lost 5 bases and the J segment 8 bases; nucleotides outside the gene matches: 4. CDR1 SGHVS and CDR2 FNYEAQ come from the germline V gene. CDR3 coding DNA: TGTGCCAGCAGCAAGACAGGGGCAGGGGAGCTGTTTTTT. It encodes CASSKTGAGELFF.

This clonotype has ten or more counts. The chain recombines TRBV4-1 with TRBJ2-7; D gene uncertain. The CDR3 contains 12 residues. Trimming left V 6 bases short and J 4 bases short, with 10 bases between. Germline CDR1 and CDR2: MGHRA and YSYEKL. CDR3 region: CASSPTEYEQYF. The CDR3 nucleotides are TGCGCCAGCAGTCCTACCGAGTACGAGCAGTACTTC.

The chain recombines TRBV5-5 with TRBJ1-4; D remains ambiguous. Trimming removed 0 bases from V and 3 bases from J, with 6 bases in between. This CDR3 region has 14 residues. Germline values: CDR1 SGHKS, CDR2 YYEKEE (reference sequence). The CDR3 sequence is CASSLEPANEKLFF. Here the CDR3 DNA reads TGTGCCAGCAGCTTGGAACCAGCTAATGAAAAACTGTTTTTT.

This clonotype was counted at least ten times. CDR3 sequence reads: CASSLLGGAVYGYTF. For the CDR3, the DNA is TGTGCCAGCAGCCTATTAGGGGGGGCCGTCTATGGCTACACCTTC. V gene TRBV7-3 combines with J gene TRBJ1-2; perhaps TRBD1 as D (6 bases). In germline, CDR1 is SGHTA, CDR2 FQGTGA. The CDR3 sequence is 15 residues long. Trimming removed 5 bases from V and 4 bases from J, with 17 bases in between.